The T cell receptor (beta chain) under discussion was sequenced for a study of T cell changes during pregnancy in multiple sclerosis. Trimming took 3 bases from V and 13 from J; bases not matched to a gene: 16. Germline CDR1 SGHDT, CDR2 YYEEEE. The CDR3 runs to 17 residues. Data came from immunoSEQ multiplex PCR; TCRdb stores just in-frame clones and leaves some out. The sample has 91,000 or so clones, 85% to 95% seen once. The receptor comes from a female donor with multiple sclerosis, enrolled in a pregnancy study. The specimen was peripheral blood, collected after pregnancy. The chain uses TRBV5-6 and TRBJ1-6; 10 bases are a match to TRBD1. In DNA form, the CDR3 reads TGTGCCAGCAGCTCGCCCCTCGGGACAGGGGCCTTTTCGCCCCTCCACTTT. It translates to CASSSPLGTGAFSPLHF.